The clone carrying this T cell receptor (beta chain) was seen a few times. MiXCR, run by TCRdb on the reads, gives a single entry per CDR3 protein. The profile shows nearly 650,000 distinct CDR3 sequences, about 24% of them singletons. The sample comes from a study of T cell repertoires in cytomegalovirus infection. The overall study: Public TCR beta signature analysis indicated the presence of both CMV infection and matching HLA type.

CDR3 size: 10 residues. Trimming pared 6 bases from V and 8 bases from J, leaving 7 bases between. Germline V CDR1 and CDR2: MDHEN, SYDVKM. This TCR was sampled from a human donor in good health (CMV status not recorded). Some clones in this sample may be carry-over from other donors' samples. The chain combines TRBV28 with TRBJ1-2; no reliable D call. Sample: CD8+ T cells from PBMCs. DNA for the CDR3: TGTGCCAGCAGGGATGGCGGCTACACCTTC. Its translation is CASRDGGYTF.